This T cell receptor beta chain was recovered during a study of cytomegalovirus exposure and HLA in healthy donors. Study-wide findings and caveats: The study put roughly 160 TCR beta chains on its list as cytomegalovirus-associated.

The donors formed part of the approximately 130-subject validation cohort, distinct from the roughly 660-subject first cohort. Assay used: immunoSEQ multiplex PCR; TCRdb lists only in-frame clones, some missing. The sample has about 98,000 clones, more than 85% seen once; the top ten hold 5.5% to 7.5%. Remarks on this clone: Antigen unknown.

The TCR comes from a man aged 18 to 29 in good health and CMV-seropositive. The sequenced material came from PBMCs.

CDR3 sequence (DNA): TGTGCCAGCAGCTTAGAATGGGGGGACTATGGCTACACCTTC. Protein: CASSLEWGDYGYTF. The chain has TRBV7-2 and TRBJ1-2, with a possible D match to TRBD1 (5 bases). V lost 1 base and J 3 bases, leaving 9 bases between the germline ends. The CDR3 runs 14 residues. The V gene's germline CDR1 is SGHTA and CDR2 FQGNSA.